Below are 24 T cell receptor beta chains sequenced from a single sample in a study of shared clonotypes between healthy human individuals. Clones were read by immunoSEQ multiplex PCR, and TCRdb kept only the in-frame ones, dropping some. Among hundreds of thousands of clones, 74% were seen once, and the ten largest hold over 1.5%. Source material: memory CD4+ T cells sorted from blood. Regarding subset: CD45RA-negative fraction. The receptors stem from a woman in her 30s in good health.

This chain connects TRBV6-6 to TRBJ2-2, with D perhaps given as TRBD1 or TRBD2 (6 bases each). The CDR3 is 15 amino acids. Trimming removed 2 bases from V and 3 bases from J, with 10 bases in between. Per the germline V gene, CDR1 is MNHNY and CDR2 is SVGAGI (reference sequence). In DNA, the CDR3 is TGTGCCAGCAGTTACGAGGGGGGCCACACCGGGGAGCTGTTTTTT. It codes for CASSYEGGHTGELFF.

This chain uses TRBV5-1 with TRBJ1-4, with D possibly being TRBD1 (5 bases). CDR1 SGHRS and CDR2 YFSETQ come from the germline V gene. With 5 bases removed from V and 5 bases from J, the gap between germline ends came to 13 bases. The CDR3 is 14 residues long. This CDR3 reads CASRMGTDNEKLFF. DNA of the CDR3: TGCGCCAGCAGGATGGGGACTGACAATGAAAAACTGTTTTTT.

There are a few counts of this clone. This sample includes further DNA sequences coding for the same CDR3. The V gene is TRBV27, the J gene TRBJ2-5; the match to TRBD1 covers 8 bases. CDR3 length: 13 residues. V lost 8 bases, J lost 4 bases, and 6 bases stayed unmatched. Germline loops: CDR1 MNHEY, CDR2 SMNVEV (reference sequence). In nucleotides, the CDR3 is TGTGCCAGCCGATTAACAGGGGGAGAGACCCAGTACTTC. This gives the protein CASRLTGGETQYF.

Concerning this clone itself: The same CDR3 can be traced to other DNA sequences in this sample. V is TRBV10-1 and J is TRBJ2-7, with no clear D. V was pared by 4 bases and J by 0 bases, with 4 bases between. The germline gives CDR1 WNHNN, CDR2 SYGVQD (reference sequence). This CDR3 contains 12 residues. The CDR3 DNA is TGCGCCAGCAGTGCCGGCTCCTACGAGCAGTACTTC. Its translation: CASSAGSYEQYF.

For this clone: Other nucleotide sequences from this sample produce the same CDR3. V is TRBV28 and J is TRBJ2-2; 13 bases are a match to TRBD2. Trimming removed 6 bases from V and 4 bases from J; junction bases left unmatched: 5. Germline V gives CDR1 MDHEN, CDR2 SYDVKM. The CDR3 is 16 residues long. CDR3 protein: CASRPTSGRLTGELFF. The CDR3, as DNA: TGTGCCAGCAGACCGACTAGCGGGAGGCTCACCGGGGAGCTGTTTTTT. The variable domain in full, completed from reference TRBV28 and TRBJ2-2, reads DVKVTQSSRYLVKRTGEKVFLECVQDMDHENMFWYRQDPGLGLRLIYFSYDVKMKEKGDIPEGYSVSREKKERFSLILESASTNQTSMYLCASRPTSGRLTGELFFGEGSRLTVL.

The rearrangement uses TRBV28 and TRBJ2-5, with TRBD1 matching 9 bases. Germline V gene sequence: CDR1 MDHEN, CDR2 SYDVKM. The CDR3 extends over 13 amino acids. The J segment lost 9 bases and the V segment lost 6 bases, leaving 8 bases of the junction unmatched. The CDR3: CASRGQGMGAQYF. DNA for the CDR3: TGTGCCAGCAGGGGACAGGGAATGGGGGCCCAGTACTTC.

The CDR3 reads CASTGQGSSGEQYF. The CDR3 DNA follows: TGTGCCAGTACCGGACAGGGAAGTTCCGGGGAGCAGTACTTC. The V call is TRBV19, the J call TRBJ2-7; 8 nucleotides agree with TRBD1. CDR3 length: 14 residues. Germline V lookup: CDR1 LNHDA, CDR2 SQIVND (reference sequence). The ends lost 7 bases at V and 7 bases at J; junction bases unmatched: 12.

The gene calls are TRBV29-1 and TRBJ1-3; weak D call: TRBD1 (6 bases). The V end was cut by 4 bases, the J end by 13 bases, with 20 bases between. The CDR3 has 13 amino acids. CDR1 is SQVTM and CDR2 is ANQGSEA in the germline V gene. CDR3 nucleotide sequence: TGCAGCGTTGTGGAAAGGGGGAGTCGTGGAATATATTTT. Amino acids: CSVVERGSRGIYF.

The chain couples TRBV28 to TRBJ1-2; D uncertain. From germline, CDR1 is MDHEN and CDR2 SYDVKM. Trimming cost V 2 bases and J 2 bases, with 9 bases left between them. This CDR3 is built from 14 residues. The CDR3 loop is CASSLTPTNYGYTF. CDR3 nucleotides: TGTGCCAGCAGTTTAACGCCTACCAACTATGGCTACACCTTC.

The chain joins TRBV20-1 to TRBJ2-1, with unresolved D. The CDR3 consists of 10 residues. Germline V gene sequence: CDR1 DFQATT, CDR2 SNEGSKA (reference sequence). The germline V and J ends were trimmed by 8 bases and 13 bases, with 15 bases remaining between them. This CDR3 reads CSTSSVVQFF. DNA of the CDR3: TGCAGTACCTCTTCGGTAGTTCAGTTCTTC.

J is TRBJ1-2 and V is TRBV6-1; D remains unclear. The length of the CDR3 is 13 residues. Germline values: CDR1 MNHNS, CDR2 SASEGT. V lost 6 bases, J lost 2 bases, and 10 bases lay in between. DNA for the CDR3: TGTGCCAGCAGCTCCGGGCAGAACTATGGCTACACCTTC. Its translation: CASSSGQNYGYTF.

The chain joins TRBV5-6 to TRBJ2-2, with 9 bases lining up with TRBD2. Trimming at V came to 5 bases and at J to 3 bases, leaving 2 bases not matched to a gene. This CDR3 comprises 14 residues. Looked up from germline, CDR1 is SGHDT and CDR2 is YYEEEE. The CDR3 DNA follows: TGTGCCAGCAGGCGGGAGGGCCACACCGGGGAGCTGTTTTTT. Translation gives CASRREGHTGELFF.

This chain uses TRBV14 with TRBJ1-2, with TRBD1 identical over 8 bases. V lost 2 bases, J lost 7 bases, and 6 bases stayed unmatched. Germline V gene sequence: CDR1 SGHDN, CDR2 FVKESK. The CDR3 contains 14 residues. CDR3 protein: CASSQILTGGGYTF. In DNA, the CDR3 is TGTGCCAGCAGCCAAATTTTAACAGGGGGTGGCTACACCTTC.

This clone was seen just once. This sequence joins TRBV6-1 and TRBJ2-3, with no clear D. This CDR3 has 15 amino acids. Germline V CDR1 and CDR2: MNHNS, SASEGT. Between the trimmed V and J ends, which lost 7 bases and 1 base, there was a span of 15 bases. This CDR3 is CASNPPPLRTDTQYF. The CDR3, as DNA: TGTGCCAGCAACCCACCCCCTCTCCGCACAGATACGCAGTATTTT.

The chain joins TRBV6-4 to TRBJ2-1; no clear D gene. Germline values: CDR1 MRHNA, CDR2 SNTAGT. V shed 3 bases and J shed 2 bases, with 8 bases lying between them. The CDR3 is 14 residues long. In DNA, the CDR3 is TGTGCCAGCAGTGAGGGCAGAACCTACAATGAGCAGTTCTTC. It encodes CASSEGRTYNEQFF.

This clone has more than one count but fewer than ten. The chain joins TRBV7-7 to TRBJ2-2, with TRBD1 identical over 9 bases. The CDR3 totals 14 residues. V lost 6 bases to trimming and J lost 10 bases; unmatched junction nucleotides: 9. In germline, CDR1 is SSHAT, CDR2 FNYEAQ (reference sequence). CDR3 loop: CASSYTTGGEELFF. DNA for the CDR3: TGTGCCAGCAGTTACACGACAGGGGGTGAGGAGCTGTTTTTT.

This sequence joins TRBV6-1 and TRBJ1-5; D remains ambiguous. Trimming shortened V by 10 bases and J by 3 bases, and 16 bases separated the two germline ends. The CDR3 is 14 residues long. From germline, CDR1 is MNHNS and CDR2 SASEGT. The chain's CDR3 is CATSAREINQPQHF. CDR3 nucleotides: TGTGCCACTAGTGCAAGGGAGATCAATCAGCCCCAGCATTTT.

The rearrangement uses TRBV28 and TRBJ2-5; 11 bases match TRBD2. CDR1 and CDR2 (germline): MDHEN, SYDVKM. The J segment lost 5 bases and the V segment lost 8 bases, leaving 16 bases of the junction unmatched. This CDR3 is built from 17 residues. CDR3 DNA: TGTGCCAGCGGATACCTAGGGACTAGCGGACGATCGGAGACCCAGTACTTC. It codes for CASGYLGTSGRSETQYF.

The CDR3: CASSPGTGREQYF. The CDR3 DNA reads TGCGCCAGCAGCCCGGGGACAGGGAGGGAGCAGTACTTC. The chain has TRBV5-1 and TRBJ2-7; 9 positions agree with TRBD1. The ends lost 4 bases at V and 7 bases at J; junction bases unmatched: 6. The V gene's germline CDR1 is SGHRS and CDR2 YFSETQ. The CDR3 is 13 amino acids.

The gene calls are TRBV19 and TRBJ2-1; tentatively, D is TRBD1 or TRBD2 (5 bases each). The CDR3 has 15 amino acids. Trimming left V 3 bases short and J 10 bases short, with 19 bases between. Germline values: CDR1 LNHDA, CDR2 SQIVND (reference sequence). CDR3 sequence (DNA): TGTGCCAGTAGTATCCCCCAGGGACGGCCCGGCGAGCAGTTCTTC. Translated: CASSIPQGRPGEQFF.

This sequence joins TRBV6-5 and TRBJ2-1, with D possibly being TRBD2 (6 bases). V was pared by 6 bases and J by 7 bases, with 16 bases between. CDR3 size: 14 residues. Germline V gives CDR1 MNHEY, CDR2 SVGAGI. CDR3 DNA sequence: TGTGCCAGCAGAAGGTCTAGCGCGGGAAATGAGCAGTTCTTC. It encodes CASRRSSAGNEQFF.

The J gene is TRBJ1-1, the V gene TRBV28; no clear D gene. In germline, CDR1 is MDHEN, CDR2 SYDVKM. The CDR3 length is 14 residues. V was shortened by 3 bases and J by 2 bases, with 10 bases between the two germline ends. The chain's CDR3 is CASSFSGHNTEAFF. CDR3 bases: TGTGCCAGCAGTTTCAGCGGGCATAACACTGAAGCTTTCTTT.

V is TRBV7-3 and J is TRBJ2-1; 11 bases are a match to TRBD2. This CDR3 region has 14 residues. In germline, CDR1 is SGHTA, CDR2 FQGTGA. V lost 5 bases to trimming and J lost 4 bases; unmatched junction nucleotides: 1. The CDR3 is CASSRLAGYNEQFF. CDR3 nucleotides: TGTGCCAGCAGCCGACTAGCGGGGTACAATGAGCAGTTCTTC.

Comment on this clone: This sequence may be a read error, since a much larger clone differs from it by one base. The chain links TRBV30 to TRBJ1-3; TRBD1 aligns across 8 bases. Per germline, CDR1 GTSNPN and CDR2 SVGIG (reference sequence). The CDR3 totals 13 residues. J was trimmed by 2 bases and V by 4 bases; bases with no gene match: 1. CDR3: CAWIQGAGNTIYF. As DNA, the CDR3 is TGTGCCTGGATACAGGGGGCTGGAAACACCATATATTTT.